The sequence of this TCR beta chain was determined in a study of blood T cell repertoires in COVID-19. Study background: There were acute and convalescent COVID-19 samples, and they came from the United States, Italy and Spain. PBMCs, B-cell-depleted T cells, or T cells provided the cDNA or gDNA that made up the material.

This clone appeared once. Original processing methods: By means of reference gene primer amplification, nucleated cell counts were estimated. The data were produced by immunoSEQ multiplex PCR, yet TCRdb's version contains in-frame clones alone and is incomplete. That table gives V, J and clone size, and the DNA gave D and trimming. The table has 130,000 to 150,000 clones, about 88% seen once. V lost 5 bases to trimming and J lost 5 bases, with 16 bases between them. The CDR3 is 14 residues long. Germline V gene lookup returns CDR1 SGHTA and CDR2 FQGTGA. The chain couples TRBV7-3 to TRBJ2-7; maybe TRBD2 (5 bases). This TCR came from a human donor in a cohort sampled during active COVID-19. What was sequenced was peripheral blood. As DNA, the CDR3 is TGTGCCAGCAGCCCTATGTCGGGGTCTAACGAGCAGTACTTC. Translating gives CASSPMSGSNEQYF.